These 17 T cell receptor beta chains were all obtained from the same sample, sequenced in a study of blood T cell repertoires in COVID-19. Sequenced by immunoSEQ multiplex PCR; TCRdb stores in-frame clones only, minus some. The profile covers some 270,000 clones, with 65% to 85% appearing a single time and 15% to 18% taken by the ten largest. The sequencing input was peripheral blood. The receptors shown here come from a person between 65 and 79 years old with COVID-19, enrolled during active disease.

This clone appeared a few times. The chain combines TRBV9 with TRBJ1-3; no clear D. V lost 0 bases and J 7 bases, leaving 11 bases between the germline ends. CDR1 SGDLS and CDR2 YYNGEE come from the germline V gene. The CDR3 loop spans 14 amino acids. The CDR3 region is CASSVGSLRNTIYF. CDR3 DNA: TGTGCCAGCAGCGTAGGCTCCCTGCGGAACACCATATATTTT.

The sample holds one count of this clone. This chain joins TRBV19 and TRBJ1-2; D gene uncertain. This CDR3 spans 14 amino acids. V was pared by 5 bases and J by 4 bases, with 14 bases between. CDR1 LNHDA and CDR2 SQIVND come from the germline V gene (reference sequence). CDR3 DNA: TGTGCCAGTAGTGCAGACGCGGCTATCTATGGCTACACCTTC. Amino acid sequence: CASSADAAIYGYTF.

The chain is built from TRBV19 and TRBJ1-6, with TRBD1 matching over 8 bases. Losses at the gene ends were 9 bases for V and 1 base for J; bases not matched to a gene: 8. Germline CDR1 reads LNHDA; CDR2 reads SQIVND (reference sequence). The CDR3 sequence is 16 residues long. Here the CDR3 reads CASLPGQGSYNSPLHF. In DNA, the CDR3 is TGTGCCAGCCTCCCTGGACAGGGTTCCTATAATTCACCCCTCCACTTT.

The chain carries TRBV3-1 (or the pseudogene TRBV3-2) and TRBJ2-5, with TRBD2 identical over 7 bases. Germline lookup yields CDR1 LGHDT and CDR2 YNNKEL (reference sequence). The CDR3 length is 15 residues. The V segment lost 1 base and the J segment 9 bases; nucleotides outside the gene matches: 11. CDR3 loop: CASSQVEGGPVSQYF. CDR3 nucleotides: TGTGCCAGCAGCCAAGTTGAGGGAGGGCCGGTATCCCAGTACTTC.

The chain has TRBV11-2 and TRBJ1-1; 10 nucleotides match TRBD1. CDR1 SGHAT and CDR2 FQNNGV come from the germline V gene. Trimming at V came to 5 bases and at J to 5 bases, leaving 11 bases not matched to a gene. The CDR3 runs 16 residues. The CDR3 loop reads CASSIRTGGYGTEAFF. The CDR3 DNA sequence: TGTGCCAGCAGCATCCGGACAGGGGGTTACGGGACTGAAGCTTTCTTT.

CDR3 DNA: TGTGCCAGCAGCCCTACACAGGGGTTTCGAGGCTACGAGCAGTACTTC. Protein sequence: CASSPTQGFRGYEQYF. The chain is built from TRBV27 and TRBJ2-7; 7 bases align to TRBD1. Germline V CDR1 and CDR2: MNHEY, SMNVEV (reference sequence). The CDR3 extends over 16 amino acids. With 6 bases clipped from V and 3 bases from J, the junction kept 14 bases outside the gene matches.

V usage is TRBV2 and J usage is TRBJ2-1, with TRBD2 identical over 8 bases. The CDR3 has 15 amino acids. Germline V lookup: CDR1 SNHLY, CDR2 FYNNEI. The ends lost 1 base at V and 10 bases at J; junction bases unmatched: 9. The CDR3: CASSEVAGGRGEQFF. The CDR3 nucleotides are TGTGCCAGCAGTGAAGTGGCGGGGGGCCGGGGGGAGCAGTTCTTC.

V usage is TRBV20-1 and J usage is TRBJ1-1; D is unresolved. Germline lookup yields CDR1 DFQATT and CDR2 SNEGSKA (reference sequence). The germline V and J ends were trimmed by 3 bases and 0 bases, with 11 bases remaining between them. There are 14 residues in the CDR3. Written as DNA, the CDR3 is TGCAGTGCTAGTCAACAGACTATGAACACTGAAGCTTTCTTT. Its protein product is CSASQQTMNTEAFF.

V is TRBV24-1 and J is TRBJ1-2; no reliable D call. In germline, CDR1 is KGHDR, CDR2 SFDVKD. The CDR3 has 13 residues. The V and J ends lost 1 base and 10 bases respectively, with 12 bases between them. The CDR3 spells CATSDFSGVDYTF. The DNA of the CDR3 is TGTGCCACCAGTGATTTCTCCGGGGTCGACTACACCTTC.

V is TRBV19 and J is TRBJ2-7; D is perhaps TRBD1 (6 bases). Germline V lookup: CDR1 LNHDA, CDR2 SQIVND (reference sequence). V gave up 3 bases and J gave up 7 bases, with 22 bases separating them. The CDR3 loop spans 16 amino acids. The CDR3 reads CASSIMKNRVSGEQYF. The CDR3, as DNA: TGTGCCAGTAGTATTATGAAAAACAGGGTGTCCGGTGAGCAGTACTTC.

This chain links TRBV25-1 with TRBJ1-2; the match to TRBD1 covers 8 bases. Looked up from germline, CDR1 is MGHDK and CDR2 is SYGVNS. The V segment lost 2 bases and the J segment 4 bases; nucleotides outside the gene matches: 6. This CDR3 spans 15 amino acids. CDR3 residues: CASSEDGQGRYGYTF. The DNA of the CDR3 is TGTGCCAGCAGTGAAGACGGACAGGGCCGCTATGGCTACACCTTC.

The V gene is TRBV5-1, the J gene TRBJ2-1, with 9 bases that match TRBD2. J gave up 0 bases and V 2 bases, and 9 bases lay outside the gene matches. The CDR3 length is 18 residues. The germline CDR1 and CDR2 sequences are SGHRS and YFSETQ. The CDR3 DNA is TGCGCCAGCAGCTTCCAAGCGGGGGGTCAGAGCTCCTACAATGAGCAGTTCTTC. It codes for CASSFQAGGQSSYNEQFF. Using reference TRBV5-1 and TRBJ2-1 for the parts outside the CDR3, the full variable domain is KAGVTQTPRYLIKTRGQQVTLSCSPISGHRSVSWYQQTPGQGLQFLFEYFSETQRNKGNFPGRFSGRQFSNSRSEMNVSTLELGDSALYLCASSFQAGGQSSYNEQFFGPGTRLTVL.

This rearrangement joins TRBV6-5 to TRBJ2-1; D is ambiguous. V was pared by 5 bases and J by 8 bases, with 19 bases between. The CDR3 spans 15 residues. Per germline, CDR1 MNHEY and CDR2 SVGAGI. The CDR3 loop reads CASSRVFLVTDEQFF. The CDR3 DNA sequence: TGTGCCAGCAGTCGAGTTTTTTTGGTTACGGATGAGCAGTTCTTC.

This rearrangement joins TRBV6-5 to TRBJ1-1, with a weak D call TRBD1 (5 bases). V dropped 6 bases and J dropped 5 bases, with 13 bases sitting between them. This CDR3 region has 13 residues. Germline CDR1 reads MNHEY; CDR2 reads SVGAGI. This chain's CDR3 is CASRPTGGTEAFF. The CDR3, as DNA: TGTGCCAGCAGACCTACCGGGGGGACTGAAGCTTTCTTT.

There are a few counts of this clone. This chain uses TRBV19 with TRBJ2-3; the match to TRBD2 covers 7 bases. In germline, CDR1 is LNHDA, CDR2 SQIVND (reference sequence). V trimming: 1 base; J trimming: 0 bases; junction bases outside the gene matches: 10. The length of the CDR3 is 18 residues. The CDR3 here is CASSIASWEGSSTDTQYF. The CDR3 nucleotides read TGTGCCAGTAGTATAGCGTCTTGGGAGGGATCCAGCACAGATACGCAGTATTTT.

The J gene is TRBJ2-3, the V gene TRBV7-3; a weak D match, TRBD1 (5 bases). CDR3 length: 15 residues. In germline, CDR1 is SGHTA, CDR2 FQGTGA. V lost 1 base and J 1 base, leaving 9 bases between the germline ends. The CDR3 sequence: CASSLSGARTDTQYF. The DNA for the CDR3 is TGTGCCAGCAGCTTAAGTGGGGCGCGCACAGATACGCAGTATTTT.

V gene TRBV2 combines with J gene TRBJ1-2, with 9 bases matching TRBD1. Trimming at V came to 7 bases and at J to 7 bases, leaving 10 bases not matched to a gene. This CDR3 is built from 14 residues. The germline CDR1 and CDR2 sequences are SNHLY and FYNNEI. As DNA, the CDR3 is TGTGCCAGCACCACCGGGACAGGGCCAGGTGGCTACACCTTC. Residues: CASTTGTGPGGYTF. Filled out from reference TRBV2 and TRBJ1-2, the complete variable domain reads EPEVTQTPSHQVTQMGQEVILRCVPISNHLYFYWYRQILGQKVEFLVSFYNNEISEKSEIFDDQFSVERPDGSNFTLKIRSTKLEDSAMYFCASTTGTGPGGYTFGSGTRLTVV.